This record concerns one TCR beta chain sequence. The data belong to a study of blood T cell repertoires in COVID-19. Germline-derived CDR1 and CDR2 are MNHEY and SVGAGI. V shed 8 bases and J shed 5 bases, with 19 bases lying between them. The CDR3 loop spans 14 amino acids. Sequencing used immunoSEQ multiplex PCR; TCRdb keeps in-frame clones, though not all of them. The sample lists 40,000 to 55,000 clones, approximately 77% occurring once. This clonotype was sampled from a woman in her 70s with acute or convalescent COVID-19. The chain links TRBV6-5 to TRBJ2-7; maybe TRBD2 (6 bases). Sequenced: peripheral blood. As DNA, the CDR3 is TGTGCCAGCTGGGGGGTCGGGGGAAGGAACGAGCAGTACTTC. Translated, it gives CASWGVGGRNEQYF.